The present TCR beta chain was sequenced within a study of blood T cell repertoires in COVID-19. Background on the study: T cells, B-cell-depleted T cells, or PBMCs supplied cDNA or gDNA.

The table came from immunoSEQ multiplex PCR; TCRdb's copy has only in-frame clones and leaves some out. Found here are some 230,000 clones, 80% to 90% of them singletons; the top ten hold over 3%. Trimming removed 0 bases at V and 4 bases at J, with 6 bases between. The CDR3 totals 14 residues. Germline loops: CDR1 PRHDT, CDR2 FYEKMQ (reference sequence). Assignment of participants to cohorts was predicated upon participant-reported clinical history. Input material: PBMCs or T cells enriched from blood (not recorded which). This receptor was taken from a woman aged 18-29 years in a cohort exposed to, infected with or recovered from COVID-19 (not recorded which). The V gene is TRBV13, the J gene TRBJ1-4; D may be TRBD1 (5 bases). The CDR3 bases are TGTGCCAGCAGCTTAGGAAGGGGTAATGAAAAACTGTTTTTT. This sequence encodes CASSLGRGNEKLFF.